This T cell receptor (beta chain) was captured in a study of T cells in Graves' hyperthyroidism and ophthalmopathy. RNA transcripts served as the template for amplifying TCR beta CDR3 regions. In the first-round RT-PCR of the TCR CDR3, the HTBI primer set was used. From the multiplex PCR reads, TCRdb called clonotypes with MiXCR, one entry per CDR3 protein. This table has fewer than 550,000 distinct CDR3 sequences, 15% to 18% appearing once. Germline lookup yields CDR1 MNHNS and CDR2 SASEGT. With V trimmed by 5 bases and J by 10 bases, 6 bases remained unmatched. The CDR3 runs 14 residues. Lactation, pregnancy, other autoimmune disease or uncontrolled infection excluded patients. Diagnosing involved the use of clinical symptoms, serum thyroxine and TRAb, thyroid ultrasound and orbital computed tomography. The PBMCs were sourced from fresh peripheral blood (about 9.7 ml). This clonotype has at least ten counts. Its target is unknown.

General observations from the study: Within blood appeared most thyroid clonotypes that had expanded above 0.001.

Sequencing used blood. The gene calls are TRBV6-1 and TRBJ2-1, with 12 bases that match TRBD2. This TCR derives from a woman aged 18-30 years with Graves' hyperthyroidism. DNA of the CDR3: TGTGCCAGCAGTCTAGCGGGAGGGCCTTACGAGCAGTTCTTC. Translating it yields CASSLAGGPYEQFF.